Presented here are 2 T cell receptor beta chains from one specimen sequenced in a study of cytomegalovirus exposure and HLA in healthy donors. The PCR had 60 Vbeta and 13 Jbeta primers. The assay was immunoSEQ multiplex PCR, and TCRdb's table has in-frame clones only and misses some. Altogether 220,000 or so clones are present, around 73% being singletons, with the ten largest covering around 4%. Sequences were obtained from PBMCs. The source of these receptors is a male donor in good health and CMV-seronegative.

The J gene is TRBJ1-2, the V gene TRBV18, with 7 nucleotides matching TRBD1. This CDR3 contains 15 residues. V trimming: 2 bases; J trimming: 3 bases; junction bases outside the gene matches: 6. The germline gives CDR1 KGHSH, CDR2 LQKENI. The DNA for the CDR3 is TGTGCCAGCTCACCAGGGCAGGGGGACCACTATGGCTACACCTTC. This sequence encodes CASSPGQGDHYGYTF. The variable domain in full, with the rest retrieved from reference TRBV18 and TRBJ1-2, is NAGVMQNPRHLVRRRGQEARLRCSPMKGHSHVYWYRQLPEEGLKFMVYLQKENIIDESGMPKERFSAEFPKEGPSILRIQQVVRGDSAAYFCASSPGQGDHYGYTFGSGTRLTVV.

The chain recombines TRBV5-3 with TRBJ1-5; unclear D gene. TRBV5-3 is an ORF; its function is uncertain. The V end was cut by 2 bases, the J end by 0 bases, with 6 bases between. This CDR3 has 14 amino acids. CDR3 amino acids: CARSFFCSNQPQHF. CDR3 in DNA: TGTGCCAGAAGCTTCTTCTGTAGCAATCAGCCCCAGCATTTT.